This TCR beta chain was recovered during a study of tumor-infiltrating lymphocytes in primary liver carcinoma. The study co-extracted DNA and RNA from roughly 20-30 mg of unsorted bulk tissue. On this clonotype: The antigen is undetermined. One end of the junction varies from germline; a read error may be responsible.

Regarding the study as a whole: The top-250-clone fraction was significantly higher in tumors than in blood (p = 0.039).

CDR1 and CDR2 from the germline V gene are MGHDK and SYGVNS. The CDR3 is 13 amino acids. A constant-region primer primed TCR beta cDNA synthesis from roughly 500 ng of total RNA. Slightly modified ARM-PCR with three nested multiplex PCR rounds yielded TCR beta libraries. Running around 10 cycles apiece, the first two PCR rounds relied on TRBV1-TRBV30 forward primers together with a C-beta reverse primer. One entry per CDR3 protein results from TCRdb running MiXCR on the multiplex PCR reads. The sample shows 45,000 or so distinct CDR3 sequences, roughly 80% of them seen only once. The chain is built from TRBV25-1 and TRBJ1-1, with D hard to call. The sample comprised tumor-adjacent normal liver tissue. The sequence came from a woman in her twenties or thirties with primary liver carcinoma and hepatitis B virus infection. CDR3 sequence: CASSESAIAGAFF. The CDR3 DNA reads TGTGCCAGCAGTGAATCGGCTATCGCTGGAGCTTTCTTC.